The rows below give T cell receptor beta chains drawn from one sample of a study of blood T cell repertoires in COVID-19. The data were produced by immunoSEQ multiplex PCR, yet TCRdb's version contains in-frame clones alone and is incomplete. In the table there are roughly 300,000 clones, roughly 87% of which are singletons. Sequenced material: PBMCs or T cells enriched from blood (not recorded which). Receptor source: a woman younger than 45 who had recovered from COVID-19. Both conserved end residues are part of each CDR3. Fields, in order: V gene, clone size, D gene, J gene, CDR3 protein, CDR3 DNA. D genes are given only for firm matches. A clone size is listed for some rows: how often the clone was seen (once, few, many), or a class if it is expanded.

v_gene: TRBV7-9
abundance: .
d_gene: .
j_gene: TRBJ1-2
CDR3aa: CASSADRPGYTF
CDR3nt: TGTGCCAGCAGCGCCGACAGGCCCGGCTACACCTTC

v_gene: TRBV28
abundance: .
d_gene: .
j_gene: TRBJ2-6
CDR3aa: CASSLKHGAWGANVLTF
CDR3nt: TGTGCCAGCAGTTTAAAGCATGGGGCGTGGGGGGCCAACGTCCTGACTTTC

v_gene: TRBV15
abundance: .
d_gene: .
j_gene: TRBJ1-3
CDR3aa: CATSRDSGNTIYF
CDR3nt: TGTGCCACCAGCAGGGACAGCGGAAACACCATATATTTT

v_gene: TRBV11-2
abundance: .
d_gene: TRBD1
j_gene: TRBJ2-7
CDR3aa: CASSPGTGDPYEQYF
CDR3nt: TGTGCCAGCAGCCCTGGGACAGGGGATCCCTACGAGCAGTACTTC

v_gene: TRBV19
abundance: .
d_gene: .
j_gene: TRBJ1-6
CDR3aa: CASARESSYNSPLHF
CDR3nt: TGTGCCAGTGCTCGGGAAAGCTCCTATAATTCACCCCTCCACTTT

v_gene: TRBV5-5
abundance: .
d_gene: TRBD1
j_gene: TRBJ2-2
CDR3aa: CASSYRGSRNTGELFF
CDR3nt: TGTGCCAGCAGCTACAGGGGATCTAGGAACACCGGGGAGCTGTTTTTT

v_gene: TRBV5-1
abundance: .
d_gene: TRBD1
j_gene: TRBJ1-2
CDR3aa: CASSLDGTGVNYGYTF
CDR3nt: TGCGCCAGCAGCTTGGATGGGACAGGGGTGAACTATGGCTACACCTTC

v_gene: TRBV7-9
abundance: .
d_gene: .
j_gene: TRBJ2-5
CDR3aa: CASEITGKGRETQYF
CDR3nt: TGTGCCAGCGAGATAACAGGGAAGGGACGGGAGACCCAGTACTTC

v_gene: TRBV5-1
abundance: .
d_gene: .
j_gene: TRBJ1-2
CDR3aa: CASSLTGHGYTF
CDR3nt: TGCGCCAGCAGCCTAACAGGGCATGGCTACACCTTC

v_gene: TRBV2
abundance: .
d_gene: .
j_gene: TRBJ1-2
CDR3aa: CASSPGDYGYTF
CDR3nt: TGTGCCAGCAGCCCTGGAGACTATGGCTACACCTTC

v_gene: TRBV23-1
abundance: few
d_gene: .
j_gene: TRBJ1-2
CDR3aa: CASSQSRGRGLGAPGFVGYTF
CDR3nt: TGCGCCAGCAGTCAATCGAGGGGCAGGGGATTAGGTGCTCCGGGCTTTGTTGGCTACACCTTC

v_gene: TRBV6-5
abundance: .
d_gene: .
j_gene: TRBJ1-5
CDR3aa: CASSSNTNQPQHF
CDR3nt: TGTGCCAGCAGTTCGAACACGAATCAGCCCCAGCATTTT

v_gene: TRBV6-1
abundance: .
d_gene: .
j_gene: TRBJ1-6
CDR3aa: CASSGGVSRRGNSPLHF
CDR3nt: TGTGCCAGCAGTGGGGGGGTTAGTCGGAGGGGAAATTCACCCCTCCACTTT

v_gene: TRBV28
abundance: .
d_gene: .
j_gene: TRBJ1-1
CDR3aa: CASSTSYAGNTEAFF
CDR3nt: TGTGCCAGCAGTACGAGTTATGCCGGGAACACTGAAGCTTTCTTT

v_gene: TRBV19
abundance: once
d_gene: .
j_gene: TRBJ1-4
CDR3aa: CASSGNEKLFF
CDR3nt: TGTGCCAGTAGCGGGAATGAAAAACTGTTTTTT

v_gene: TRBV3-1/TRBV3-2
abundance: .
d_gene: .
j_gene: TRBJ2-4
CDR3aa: CASSSQDFRNIQYF
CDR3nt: TGTGCCAGCAGCTCACAGGATTTTCGGAACATTCAGTACTTC

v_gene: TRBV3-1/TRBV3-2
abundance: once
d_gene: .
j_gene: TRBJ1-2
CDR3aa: CASSHQGRDYGYTF
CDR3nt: TGTGCCAGCAGCCACCAGGGAAGGGACTATGGCTACACCTTC

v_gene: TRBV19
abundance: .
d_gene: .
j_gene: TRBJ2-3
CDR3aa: CASSIEGTVGTQYF
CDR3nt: TGTGCCAGTAGTATAGAGGGTACAGTAGGTACGCAGTATTTT

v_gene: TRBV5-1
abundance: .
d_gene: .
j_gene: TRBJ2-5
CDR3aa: CASYPGLPQETQYF
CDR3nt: TGCGCCAGCTACCCCGGACTACCACAAGAGACCCAGTACTTC

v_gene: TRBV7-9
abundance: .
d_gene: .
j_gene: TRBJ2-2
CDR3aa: CASSLAIAASNTGELFF
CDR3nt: TGTGCCAGCAGCTTAGCGATAGCGGCGTCGAACACCGGGGAGCTGTTTTTT

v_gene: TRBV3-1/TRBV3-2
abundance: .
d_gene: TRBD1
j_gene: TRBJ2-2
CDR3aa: CASSRGPGQGKTGELFF
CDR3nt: TGTGCCAGCAGCCGAGGACCGGGACAGGGAAAAACCGGGGAGCTGTTTTTT

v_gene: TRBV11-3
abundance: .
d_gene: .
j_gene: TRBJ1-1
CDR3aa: CASSLDRGEAFF
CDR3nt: TGTGCCAGCAGCTTAGACAGGGGTGAAGCTTTCTTT

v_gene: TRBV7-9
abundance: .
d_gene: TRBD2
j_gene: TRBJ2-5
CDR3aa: CASSSGLAGGRETQYF
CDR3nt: TGTGCCAGCAGTTCCGGACTAGCGGGGGGGCGGGAGACCCAGTACTTC

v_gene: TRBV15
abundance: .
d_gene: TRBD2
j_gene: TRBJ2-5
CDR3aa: CATSSPRGGLAETQYF
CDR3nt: TGTGCCACCAGCTCACCTCGGGGGGGCCTCGCGGAGACCCAGTACTTC

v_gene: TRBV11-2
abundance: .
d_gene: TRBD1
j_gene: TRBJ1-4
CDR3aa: CASSPQGGATNEKLFF
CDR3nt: TGTGCCAGCAGCCCCCAGGGGGGTGCAACTAATGAAAAACTGTTTTTT

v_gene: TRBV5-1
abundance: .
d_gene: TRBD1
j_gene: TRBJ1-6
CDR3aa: CASSLPGQGNSPLHF
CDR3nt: TGCGCCAGCAGCTTACCGGGACAGGGGAATTCACCCCTCCACTTT

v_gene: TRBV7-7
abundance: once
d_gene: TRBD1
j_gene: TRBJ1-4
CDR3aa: CASSTGTGSNEKLFF
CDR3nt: TGTGCCAGCAGCACCGGGACAGGGTCTAATGAAAAACTGTTTTTT

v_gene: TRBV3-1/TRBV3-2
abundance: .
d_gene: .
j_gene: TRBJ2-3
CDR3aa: CASSQDRGDTQYF
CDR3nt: TGTGCCAGCAGCCAAGATCGCGGAGATACGCAGTATTTT

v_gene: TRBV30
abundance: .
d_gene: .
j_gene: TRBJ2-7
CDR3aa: CAWRNGVLGSEGNYEQYF
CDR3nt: TGTGCCTGGAGGAATGGAGTTCTGGGGTCAGAGGGCAACTACGAGCAGTACTTC

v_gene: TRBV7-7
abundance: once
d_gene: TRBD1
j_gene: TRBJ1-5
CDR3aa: CASIGPCHRGRGNQPQHF
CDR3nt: TGTGCCAGTATAGGCCCCTGCCACAGGGGACGAGGCAATCAGCCCCAGCATTTT

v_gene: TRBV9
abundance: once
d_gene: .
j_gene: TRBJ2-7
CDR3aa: CASSVDGGSSYEQYF
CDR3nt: TGTGCCAGCAGCGTAGACGGCGGTAGCTCCTACGAGCAGTACTTC

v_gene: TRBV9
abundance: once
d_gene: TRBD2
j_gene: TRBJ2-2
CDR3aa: CASSVAGLAGDTGELFF
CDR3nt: TGTGCCAGCAGCGTAGCGGGACTAGCGGGGGACACCGGGGAGCTGTTTTTT

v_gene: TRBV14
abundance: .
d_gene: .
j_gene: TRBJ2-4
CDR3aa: CASSQDLQKNIQYF
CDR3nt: TGTGCCAGCAGCCAAGATCTTCAGAAAAACATTCAGTACTTC

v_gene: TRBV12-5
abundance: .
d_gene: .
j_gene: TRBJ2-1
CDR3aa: CASGLGGQAKQFF
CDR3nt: TGTGCTAGTGGTTTAGGAGGGCAGGCGAAGCAGTTCTTC

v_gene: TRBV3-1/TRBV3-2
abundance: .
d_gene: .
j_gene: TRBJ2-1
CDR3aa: CASSQVFGVRGIWGTRDNEQFF
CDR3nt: TGTGCCAGCAGCCAAGTTTTCGGGGTACGCGGCATTTGGGGGACACGGGACAATGAGCAGTTCTTC

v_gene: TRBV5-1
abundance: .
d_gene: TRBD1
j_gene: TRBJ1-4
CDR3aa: CASSLGTVGPNEKLFF
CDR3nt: TGCGCCAGCAGCCTTGGGACAGTAGGACCTAATGAAAAACTGTTTTTT

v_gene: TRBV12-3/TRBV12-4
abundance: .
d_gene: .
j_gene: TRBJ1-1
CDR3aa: CASSPQGGAEAFF
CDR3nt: TGTGCCAGCAGTCCACAGGGAGGGGCTGAAGCTTTCTTT

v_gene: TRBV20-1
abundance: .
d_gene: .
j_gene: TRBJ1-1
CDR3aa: CSASKVGNTEAFF
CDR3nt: TGCAGTGCTAGTAAGGTGGGCAACACTGAAGCTTTCTTT

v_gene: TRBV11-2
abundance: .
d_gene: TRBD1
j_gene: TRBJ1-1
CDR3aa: CASSSGQAMNTEAFF
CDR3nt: TGTGCCAGCAGCTCGGGACAGGCTATGAACACTGAAGCTTTCTTT

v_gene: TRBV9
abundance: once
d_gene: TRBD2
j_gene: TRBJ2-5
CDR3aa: CASSVGAASGQETQYF
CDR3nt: TGTGCCAGCAGCGTAGGGGCGGCTAGCGGCCAAGAGACCCAGTACTTC

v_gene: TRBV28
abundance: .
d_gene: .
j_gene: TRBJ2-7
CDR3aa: CASSLGLLSSYEQYF
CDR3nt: TGTGCCAGCAGTTTAGGTCTACTAAGCTCCTACGAGCAGTACTTC

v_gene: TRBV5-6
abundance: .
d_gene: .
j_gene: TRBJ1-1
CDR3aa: CASSKGAAEAFF
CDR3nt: TGTGCCAGCAGTAAAGGGGCGGCTGAAGCTTTCTTT

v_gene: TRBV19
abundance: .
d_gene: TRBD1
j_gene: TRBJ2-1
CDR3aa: CASTLDRSSYNEQFF
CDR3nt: TGTGCCAGTACCCTGGACAGGAGCTCCTACAATGAGCAGTTCTTC

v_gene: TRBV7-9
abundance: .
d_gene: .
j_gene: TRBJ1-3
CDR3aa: CASSSETHSSGNTIYF
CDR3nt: TGTGCCAGCAGCTCAGAGACTCATAGCTCTGGAAACACCATATATTTT

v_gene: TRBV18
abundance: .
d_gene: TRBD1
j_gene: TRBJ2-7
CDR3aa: CASSPPTGNGNEQYF
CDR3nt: TGTGCCAGCTCACCACCGACAGGGAACGGGAACGAGCAGTACTTC

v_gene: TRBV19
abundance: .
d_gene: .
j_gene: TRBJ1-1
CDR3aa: CASSPWGVEAFF
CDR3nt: TGTGCCAGTAGTCCATGGGGCGTTGAAGCTTTCTTT

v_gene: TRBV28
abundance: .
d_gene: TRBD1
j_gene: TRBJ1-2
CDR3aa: CASRLTGGIYGYTF
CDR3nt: TGTGCCAGCAGACTGACAGGGGGCATCTATGGCTACACCTTC

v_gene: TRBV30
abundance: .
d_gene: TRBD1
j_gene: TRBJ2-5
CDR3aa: CAWSGQGGSWETQYF
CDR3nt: TGTGCCTGGAGTGGACAGGGGGGATCGTGGGAGACCCAGTACTTC

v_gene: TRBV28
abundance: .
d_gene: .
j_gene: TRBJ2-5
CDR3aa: CASSLVPGAQYF
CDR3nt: TGTGCCAGCAGTTTGGTCCCCGGGGCCCAGTACTTC

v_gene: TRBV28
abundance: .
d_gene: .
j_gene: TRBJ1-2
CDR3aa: CASTPLGGFYGYTF
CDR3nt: TGTGCCAGCACCCCTTTGGGAGGATTCTATGGCTACACCTTC

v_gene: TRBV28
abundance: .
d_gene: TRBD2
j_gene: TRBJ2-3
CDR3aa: CASSPVAGGRTDTQYF
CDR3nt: TGTGCCAGCAGTCCCGTAGCGGGGGGACGCACAGATACGCAGTATTTT

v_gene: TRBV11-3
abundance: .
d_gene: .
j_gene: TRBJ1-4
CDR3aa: CASSLDPGGDEKLFF
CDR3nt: TGTGCCAGCAGCCTTGACCCCGGAGGGGATGAAAAACTGTTTTTT

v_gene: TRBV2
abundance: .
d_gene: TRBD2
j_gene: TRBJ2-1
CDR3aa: CASRETSAPYNEQFF
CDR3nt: TGTGCCAGCAGGGAGACTAGCGCCCCGTACAATGAGCAGTTCTTC

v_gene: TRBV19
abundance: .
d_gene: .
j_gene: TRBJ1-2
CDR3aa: CASTIRWRSYGYTF
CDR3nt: TGTGCCAGCACGATTAGGTGGAGGAGCTATGGCTACACCTTC

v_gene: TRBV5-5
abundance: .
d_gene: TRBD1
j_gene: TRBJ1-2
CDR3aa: CASSWGGQAYGYTF
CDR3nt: TGTGCCAGCAGCTGGGGGGGACAGGCCTATGGCTACACCTTC

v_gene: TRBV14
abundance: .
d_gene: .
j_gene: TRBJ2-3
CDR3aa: CASSHSDWDTQYF
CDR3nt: TGTGCCAGCAGCCACTCAGACTGGGATACGCAGTATTTT

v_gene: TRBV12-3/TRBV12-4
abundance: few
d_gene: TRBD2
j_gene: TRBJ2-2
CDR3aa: CASSRTSGGELFF
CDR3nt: TGTGCCAGCAGCCGTACTAGCGGCGGGGAGCTGTTTTTT

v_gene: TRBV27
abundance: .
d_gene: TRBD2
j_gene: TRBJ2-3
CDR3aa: CASSWGGFTDTQYF
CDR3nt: TGTGCCAGCTCCTGGGGGGGGTTCACAGATACGCAGTATTTT

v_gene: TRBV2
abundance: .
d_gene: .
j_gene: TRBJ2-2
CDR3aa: CASAQDQGSGELFF
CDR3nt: TGTGCCAGCGCCCAAGACCAGGGGTCCGGGGAGCTGTTTTTT